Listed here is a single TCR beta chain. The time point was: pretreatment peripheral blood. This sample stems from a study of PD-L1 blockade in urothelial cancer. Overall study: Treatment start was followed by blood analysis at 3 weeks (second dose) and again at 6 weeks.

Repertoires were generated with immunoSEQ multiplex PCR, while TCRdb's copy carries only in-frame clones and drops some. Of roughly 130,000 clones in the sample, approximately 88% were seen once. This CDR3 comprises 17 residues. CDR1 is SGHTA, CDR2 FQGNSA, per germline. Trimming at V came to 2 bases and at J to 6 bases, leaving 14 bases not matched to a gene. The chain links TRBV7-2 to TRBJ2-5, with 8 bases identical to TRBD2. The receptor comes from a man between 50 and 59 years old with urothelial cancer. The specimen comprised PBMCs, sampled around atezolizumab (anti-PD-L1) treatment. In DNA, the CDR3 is TGTGCCAGCAGCTTATCCCCAGCGGGAGAAGTCTGGAAGACCCAGTACTTC. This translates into CASSLSPAGEVWKTQYF.